Below are 10 T cell receptor beta chains sequenced from a single sample in a study of T cells after posttransplantation cyclophosphamide. Sequenced by immunoSEQ multiplex PCR; TCRdb stores in-frame clones only, minus some. The sample yields 6,000 to 9,500 clones, without any singletons. Cyclophosphamide on days +3 and +4 followed busulfan-fludarabine conditioning and a marrow graft. Sequences were derived from PBMCs, sampled about 14 weeks after allogeneic stem cell transplant with posttransplant cyclophosphamide. Receptors originate from a female patient between 55 and 75 years old who received an allogeneic stem cell transplant from an unrelated donor, was CMV-positive, and had acute GVHD only. Certain T cells may be donor cells from the graft.

The table lists this clone with many counts. The DNA of the CDR3 is TGTGCCAGCAGTGCGGACAGGGGTGCCACCTACGAGCAGTACTTC. As protein: CASSADRGATYEQYF. V usage is TRBV2 and J usage is TRBJ2-7, with 9 bases aligning to TRBD1. Germline V gene data show CDR1 as SNHLY and CDR2 as FYNNEI. Trimming removed 4 bases from V and 2 bases from J; junction bases left unmatched: 6. The CDR3 loop spans 15 amino acids.

This clone was found many times. The J gene is TRBJ1-2, the V gene TRBV6-2 or TRBV6-3; tentative D call: TRBD1 (5 bases). Germline CDR1 and CDR2: MNHEY and SVGEGT. The CDR3 covers 15 residues. V was trimmed by 2 bases and J by 4 bases, leaving 14 bases between them. CDR3 loop: CASSYLQGIPYGYTF. CDR3 nucleotide sequence: TGTGCCAGCAGTTACCTGCAGGGAATACCCTATGGCTACACCTTC.

This clone was seen ten or more times. V gene TRBV5-4 combines with J gene TRBJ2-1, with D possibly TRBD2 on 5 matching bases. Per the germline V gene, CDR1 is SGHNT and CDR2 is YYREEE (reference sequence). Trimming stripped 3 bases from V and 2 bases from J, with 18 bases between. The CDR3 is 17 residues long. CDR3 nucleotides: TGTGCCAGCAGCTCAGATAATAGCGTTATAACCTACAATGAGCAGTTCTTC. As protein: CASSSDNSVITYNEQFF.

In its sample, this clone is large. The J gene is TRBJ2-7, the V gene TRBV5-1; a possible D gene is TRBD1 (6 bases). V was pared by 3 bases and J by 1 base, with 8 bases between. CDR3 length: 13 amino acids. In germline, CDR1 is SGHRS, CDR2 YFSETQ. The CDR3 DNA follows: TGCGCCAGCAGCTGGGACAAGTCCTACGAGCAGTACTTC. Protein: CASSWDKSYEQYF.

This clone was picked up many times. The genes are TRBV5-1 and TRBJ1-4; a possible D gene is TRBD1 (6 bases). CDR1 and CDR2 from the germline V gene are SGHRS and YFSETQ. V shed 7 bases and J shed 7 bases, with 17 bases lying between them. The CDR3 consists of 14 residues. CDR3 protein: CASGLGTSVEKLFF. In nucleotides, the CDR3 is TGCGCCAGCGGCCTAGGGACATCTGTTGAAAAACTGTTTTTT.

This clone has at least ten counts. The chain has TRBV25-1 and TRBJ2-1; a possible D gene is TRBD1 (5 bases). The ends were cut back, 2 bases at V and 3 bases at J, with 8 bases in the middle. The CDR3 sequence is 14 residues long. Germline CDR1 and CDR2: MGHDK and SYGVNS. The CDR3, as DNA: TGTGCCAGCAGTGAAACCAGGGACTACAATGAGCAGTTCTTC. Translating gives CASSETRDYNEQFF.

This clone was recorded many times. The junction differs from germline at one of its ends, possibly a read error. V usage is TRBV7-9 and J usage is TRBJ2-7; D perhaps matches TRBD2 (6 bases). Germline-derived CDR1 and CDR2 are SEHNR and FQNEAQ (reference sequence). The CDR3 loop spans 12 amino acids. The CDR3 here is CASSLEVDYPFF. The CDR3 DNA reads as TGTGCCAGCAGCTTAGAAGTGGACTACCCCTTCTTC.

This clone was detected a few times. The chain recombines TRBV30 with TRBJ2-5, with TRBD1 matching 10 bases. TRBJ2-7 matches the DNA end more closely, so the J call is doubtful. Germline V gene lookup returns CDR1 GTSNPN and CDR2 SVGIG (reference sequence). The CDR3 spans 13 residues. The CDR3 coding sequence is TGTGCCTGCCGGGACAGGGGTGCCTACGAGCAGTACTTC. Amino acid sequence: CACRDRGAYEQYF.

This clone was observed many times. V is TRBV14 and J is TRBJ1-2; D gene unclear. Germline lookup yields CDR1 SGHDN and CDR2 FVKESK. V lost 3 bases, J lost 1 base, and 18 bases lay in between. The CDR3 sequence is 17 residues long. This chain's CDR3 is CASSQRHSRAINYGYTF. The CDR3 bases are TGTGCCAGCAGCCAGAGGCATTCAAGGGCGATTAACTATGGCTACACCTTC.

This clone has at least ten counts. The chain employs TRBV5-8 and TRBJ2-5; 8 bases are shared with TRBD2. This CDR3 is built from 14 residues. V gave up 5 bases and J gave up 5 bases; unmatched junction bases: 8. Germline CDR1 and CDR2: SGHTS and YDEGEE. The CDR3 DNA follows: TGTGCCAGCAGGTCGCGGACTAGCATTGAGACCCAGTACTTC. Its protein product is CASRSRTSIETQYF.